The 4 T cell receptor beta chains presented below share a single source sample, sequenced in a study of CXCR3-negative and CXCR3-positive naive CD8 T cells. Study observations and caveats: More hydrophobic TRB CDR3s occurred in CXCR3-positive than in CXCR3-negative naive cells.

These receptors' targets are unknown. The libraries of TRB cDNA were prepared using 5' RACE with UMI labels. For each CDR3 protein, TCRdb gives one entry from its re-call of the 5' RACE reads, without DNA. Its listing shows over 50,000 distinct CDR3 sequences. Sequencing was done on a sample of naive CXCR3+ CD8+ T cells from blood. Subset here: CD45RO-CCR7+CD27+CD95- naive CD8+ T cells expressing CXCR3 (TNR3+). The receptors originated from a human donor in good health. Some clones in this sample may be carry-over from other donors' samples.

The chain employs TRBV12-5 and TRBJ2-1; the TRBD2 assignment by TCRdb is unverifiable without DNA. The CDR3 length is 15 residues. From germline, CDR1 is LGHNT and CDR2 FRNRAP. The CDR3 sequence: CASGPSSGGSYEQFF.

V is TRBV27 and J is TRBJ1-1. CDR3 size: 13 residues. From germline, CDR1 is MNHEY and CDR2 SMNVEV (reference sequence). The CDR3 protein is CASSLTMNTEAFF.

This rearrangement joins TRBV20-1 to TRBJ2-5; without DNA, the TCRdb call of TRBD1 cannot be checked. The CDR3 sequence is 16 residues long. Per the germline V gene, CDR1 is DFQATT and CDR2 is SNEGSKA (reference sequence). The CDR3 protein is CSASKGWGTWGETQYF.

The V gene is TRBV29-1, the J gene TRBJ1-2; as DNA is missing, the TRBD1 call by TCRdb cannot be tested. Looked up from germline, CDR1 is SQVTM and CDR2 is ANQGSEA. The CDR3 length is 13 residues. The CDR3 loop reads CSVEQGALYGYTF.